The next 5 T cell receptor beta chains were all read from a single sample in a study of CD4+ T cells in melanoma. Data came from immunoSEQ multiplex PCR; TCRdb stores just in-frame clones and leaves some out. The sample lists approximately 9,900 clones, more than 65% occurring once. The sequenced material came from peripheral blood. These receptors were taken from a human donor with melanoma.

This rearrangement joins TRBV9 to TRBJ2-4; 8 nucleotides agree with TRBD2. V shed 0 bases and J 0 bases; nucleotides not matched to a gene: 5. Germline V gene data show CDR1 as SGDLS and CDR2 as YYNGEE. CDR3 size: 17 residues. Here the CDR3 reads CASSVGVSGVAKNIQYF. DNA of the CDR3: TGTGCCAGCAGCGTAGGGGTTAGCGGGGTAGCCAAAAACATTCAGTACTTC.

This chain joins TRBV11-2 and TRBJ2-1, with a tentative D call TRBD1 (5 bases). The germline V gene has CDR1 SGHAT and CDR2 FQNNGV. V shed 4 bases and J shed 8 bases, with 12 bases lying between them. There are 13 residues in the CDR3. CDR3 sequence: CASSSGWLDEQFF. In nucleotides, the CDR3 is TGTGCCAGCAGCTCAGGGTGGTTAGATGAGCAGTTCTTC. Variable domain in full (rest from reference TRBV11-2 and TRBJ2-1): EAGVAQSPRYKIIEKRQSVAFWCNPISGHATLYWYQQILGQGPKLLIQFQNNGVVDDSQLPKDRFSAERLKGVDSTLKIQPAKLEDSAVYLCASSSGWLDEQFFGPGTRLTVL.

By sample fraction, this clone is medium-sized. The V and J genes are TRBV4-1 and TRBJ1-1; maybe TRBD1 (6 bases). Germline V gene lookup returns CDR1 MGHRA and CDR2 YSYEKL. The CDR3 totals 15 residues. V lost 0 bases and J lost 0, with 8 bases in between. The CDR3 spells CASSQERGLNTEAFF. CDR3 DNA: TGCGCCAGCAGCCAAGAGAGGGGGTTGAACACTGAAGCTTTCTTT.

This clone is classed as medium-sized. The gene calls are TRBV19 and TRBJ1-1; D is unresolved. Germline V gene data show CDR1 as LNHDA and CDR2 as SQIVND (reference sequence). The CDR3 extends over 13 amino acids. Trimming stripped 1 base from V and 6 bases from J, with 9 bases between. CDR3 nucleotide sequence: TGTGCCAGTAGTATAGGGTCGGGTTCTGAAGCTTTCTTT. This sequence encodes CASSIGSGSEAFF.

V gene TRBV5-4 combines with J gene TRBJ2-2, with 7 bases matching TRBD1. The CDR3 is 16 residues long. Germline loops: CDR1 SGHNT, CDR2 YYREEE (reference sequence). V shed 2 bases and J 4 bases; nucleotides not matched to a gene: 8. CDR3 sequence: CASSFYRGVGTGELFF. In DNA, the CDR3 is TGTGCCAGCAGCTTCTACAGGGGAGTGGGCACCGGGGAGCTGTTTTTT.